This T cell receptor beta chain was profiled in a study of blood T cell repertoires in COVID-19. Study in general: Nucleic acid was either cDNA or gDNA, and it came from T cells, B-cell-depleted T cells, or PBMCs.

Germline values: CDR1 LGHDT, CDR2 YNNKEL (reference sequence). Trimming took 5 bases from V and 2 from J; bases not matched to a gene: 5. CDR3 length: 14 residues. The table lists this clone with a few counts. Measured with immunoSEQ multiplex PCR; TCRdb has only the in-frame clones, and not every one. In the table there are under 200,000 clones, approximately 88% of which are singletons. The rearrangement uses TRBV3-1 (or the pseudogene TRBV3-2) and TRBJ2-5; 7 nucleotides agree with TRBD1. The source is a woman aged 55 to 70 with acute or convalescent COVID-19. The sequenced material came from peripheral blood. CDR3 residues: CASSNRGWQETQYF. For the CDR3, the DNA is TGTGCCAGCAGCAACAGGGGTTGGCAAGAGACCCAGTACTTC.